This T cell receptor (beta chain) originates from a study of identical twins. Study-level results: Out-of-frame alpha sequences shared between twins exhibited an excess of low generation probability. The abundant beta clonotypes from cord blood had fewer insertions, and memory repertoires had none of this.

Comment on this clonotype: Its antigen is not identified.

Germline V lookup: CDR1 SGHAT, CDR2 FQNNGV. The CDR3 is 13 residues long. Deletions cut 2 bases from V and 4 bases from J, with 9 bases between. Unique molecular identifiers were present on cDNA, and template switching added a universal primer site. TCRdb passed the 5' RACE reads through MiXCR, listing each CDR3 protein once. This table holds some 1,600,000 distinct CDR3 sequences, around 29% found once. The genes are TRBV11-2 and TRBJ2-7; D remains ambiguous. The sequencing input was cord blood. This sequence was found in a newborn girl in good health. CDR3: CASSLRYGYEQYF. CDR3 sequence (DNA): TGTGCCAGCAGCTTAAGATATGGGTACGAGCAGTACTTC.